These T cell receptor beta chains were read from a single sample in a study of cytomegalovirus exposure and HLA in healthy donors. The repertoire was sequenced with immunoSEQ multiplex PCR; TCRdb's copy has only in-frame clones and lacks some. The table lists about 160,000 clones, roughly 84% of them singletons. Sequencing was performed on PBMCs. These receptor sequences come from a man aged 25 to 45 in good health and CMV-seronegative. Each CDR3 is given with its conserved first and last residue. The order of the fields is J gene, V gene, clone size, D gene, CDR3 DNA, CDR3 protein. D genes are given only for firm matches. Not every row has a clone size; where given, it reads once, few, many or a size class.

>TRBJ2-7|TRBV7-2|-|-
TGTGCCAGCAGCAGGGGACTTACCGGGTACGAGCAGTACTTC
CASSRGLTGYEQYF
>TRBJ2-7|TRBV5-1|few|TRBD1
TGCGCCAGCAGCTATACCGGGACAGGGCCCTACGAGCAGTACTTC
CASSYTGTGPYEQYF
>TRBJ1-1|TRBV27|-|TRBD1
TGTGCCAGCAGTTTTGCAGGGGGTATAGCTTTCTTT
CASSFAGGIAFF
>TRBJ2-4|TRBV10-2|-|TRBD2
TGCGCCAGCAGTGAGGAGACTAGCGTTCAGTACTTC
CASSEETSVQYF
>TRBJ2-6|TRBV6-1|-|TRBD1
TGTGCCAGCAACCCGACAGGGGCTGGGGCCAACGTCCTGACTTTC
CASNPTGAGANVLTF
>TRBJ1-3|TRBV18|-|TRBD1
TGTGCCAGCTCACCGCTCGGACAGGGGAGTGGAAACACCATATATTTT
CASSPLGQGSGNTIYF
>TRBJ2-1|TRBV9|-|-
TGTGCCAGCAGCCCGGGACTGGGGCCCGAATACAATGAGCAGTTCTTC
CASSPGLGPEYNEQFF
>TRBJ2-1|TRBV6-1|-|TRBD2
TGTGCCAGCAGCCCCACTAGCGGGGGGTACAATGAGCAGTTCTTC
CASSPTSGGYNEQFF
>TRBJ1-1|TRBV30|-|-
TGTGCCTGGAGCGTGTACACTGAAGCTTTCTTT
CAWSVYTEAFF
>TRBJ2-5|TRBV19|-|-
TGTGCCAGTAGTATAGCGAGGGGGACCCAAGAGACCCAGTACTTC
CASSIARGTQETQYF
>TRBJ1-2|TRBV19|-|TRBD1
TGTGCCACTAAGAAAGCTTTCGACAGGGTAGAATCGGGAGGCTACACCTTC
CATKKAFDRVESGGYTF
>TRBJ1-5|TRBV18|-|-
TGTGCCAGCTCCCAGGGAAGAGGTATGGATCAGCCCCAGCATTTT
CASSQGRGMDQPQHF
>TRBJ2-7|TRBV14|once|TRBD2
TGTGCCAGCAGCCGGGGACTAGCGGGAGTAAACTCATTCTACGAGCAGTACTTC
CASSRGLAGVNSFYEQYF
>TRBJ1-1|TRBV30|-|-
TGTGCCTGGAGTGCGGTAGAGACTGAAGCTTTCTTT
CAWSAVETEAFF
>TRBJ2-3|TRBV15|-|TRBD2
TGTGCCACCAGCACTAGCGGGGGGGCCGCAGATACGCAGTATTTT
CATSTSGGAADTQYF
>TRBJ2-7|TRBV7-9|-|-
TGTGCCAGCAGCTTAGACATCAATTCCTACGAGCAGTACTTC
CASSLDINSYEQYF
>TRBJ2-3|TRBV27|-|-
TGTGCCAGCAGGATCGGGGGGCTTGCTAGCACAGATACGCAGTATTTT
CASRIGGLASTDTQYF
>TRBJ2-7|TRBV7-2|-|-
TGTGCCAGCAGCTTAGCGCTTCTCGCCGGGACCTACGAGCAGTACTTC
CASSLALLAGTYEQYF
>TRBJ2-3|TRBV7-6|-|TRBD2
TGTGCCAGCAGCTTACCCCCTAGCGGGAGAGATACGCAGTATTTT
CASSLPPSGRDTQYF
>TRBJ1-4|TRBV6-1|-|TRBD1
TGTGCCGCCGCCCCGGGACAGTTTAATGAAAAACTGTTTTTT
CAAAPGQFNEKLFF
>TRBJ2-3|TRBV19|-|-
TGTGCCAGTAGTAGCCAGGACACCAGCACAGATACGCAGTATTTT
CASSSQDTSTDTQYF
>TRBJ2-7|TRBV11-2|-|-
TGTGCCAGCAGCTTAGTAGTCTACGAGCAGTACTTC
CASSLVVYEQYF
>TRBJ2-6|TRBV5-4|-|TRBD2
TGTGCCAGCAGCTTGGTAGCGGGGGCCCCCTCTGGGGCCAACGTCCTGACTTTC
CASSLVAGAPSGANVLTF
>TRBJ1-2|TRBV19|few|-
TGTGCCAGTAGTATCAGGGGTCTCGCTGGCTACACCTTC
CASSIRGLAGYTF
>TRBJ2-2|TRBV7-3|-|-
TGTGCCAGCAGCCGCGACATGACGAACACCGGGGAGCTGTTTTTT
CASSRDMTNTGELFF
>TRBJ2-7|TRBV11-3|-|TRBD2
TGTGCCAGCAGCTTCGGGAGCGGGGGCTACGAGCAGTACTTC
CASSFGSGGYEQYF
>TRBJ2-5|TRBV5-4|-|TRBD2
TGTGCCAGCAGCTTCCATAGCGGGCCTCAAGAGACCCAGTACTTC
CASSFHSGPQETQYF
>TRBJ1-1|TRBV7-9|-|-
TGTGCCAGCAGCTTATCAGGGATGAACACTGAAGCTTTCTTT
CASSLSGMNTEAFF
>TRBJ2-7|TRBV11-2|-|-
TGTGCCAGCAGCTTTTGGTCACCAGAATACTCCTACGAGCAGTACTTC
CASSFWSPEYSYEQYF
>TRBJ2-7|TRBV19|-|TRBD1
TGTGCCAGTAGTCCCTCCGGACAGGGCTCCTACGAGCAGTACTTC
CASSPSGQGSYEQYF
>TRBJ2-7|TRBV5-1|-|TRBD1
TGCGCCAGCAGCCCCTGGACAGGAGGAGATTACGAGCAGTACTTC
CASSPWTGGDYEQYF
>TRBJ2-3|TRBV28|once|TRBD2
TGTGCCAGCAGTTTCCATCGGGGGGGGGCCGTAGATACGCAGTATTTT
CASSFHRGGAVDTQYF
>TRBJ2-5|TRBV12-5|-|TRBD1
TGTGCTAGTGGTCCAGGACAGGGGCCACAAGAGACCCAGTACTTC
CASGPGQGPQETQYF
>TRBJ1-1|TRBV29-1|-|-
TGCAGCGGGCTCAGTACCTACACTGAAGCTTTCTTT
CSGLSTYTEAFF
>TRBJ2-7|TRBV5-1|-|-
TGCGCCAGCAGCTTAAGACCCAGGCACGAGCAGTACTTC
CASSLRPRHEQYF
>TRBJ2-1|TRBV6-1|-|TRBD2
TGTGCCAGCAGTCGGACTAGCGGCTCCTACAATGAGCAGTTCTTC
CASSRTSGSYNEQFF
>TRBJ2-6|TRBV19|-|TRBD1
TGTGCCAGTAGTGCAGGACAGGGTCTCCTAGTCCTGACTTTC
CASSAGQGLLVLTF
>TRBJ2-7|TRBV6-5|once|-
TGTGCCAGCAGCCCCACCCCCCTGGGGCTCGAGCAGTACTTC
CASSPTPLGLEQYF
>TRBJ2-1|TRBV21-1|-|-
TGTGCCAGCAGAAATTACTCGGGACTAGCGGATGAGCAGTTCTTC
CASRNYSGLADEQFF
>TRBJ2-5|TRBV27|few|-
TGTGCCAGCAGTCGGGACTGGGGACAAGAGACCCAGTACTTC
CASSRDWGQETQYF
>TRBJ1-5|TRBV6-1|-|-
TGTGCCAGCAGTGAAGAACGGTGGTTGCAGCCCCAGCATTTT
CASSEERWLQPQHF
>TRBJ1-5|TRBV15|few|-
TGTGCCACCAGCAGAGGGGGTTTGGAGGGTGGGGCGGATCAGCCCCAGCATTTT
CATSRGGLEGGADQPQHF
>TRBJ2-7|TRBV6-5|few|TRBD1
TGTGCCAGCAGTTACTCTCTGGCAGGGGGCTCCTACGAGCAGTACTTC
CASSYSLAGGSYEQYF
>TRBJ1-5|TRBV6-1|-|TRBD1
TGTGCCAGCAGTAGGACAGGGTCGGGAAATCAGCCCCAGCATTTT
CASSRTGSGNQPQHF
>TRBJ2-1|TRBV20-1|-|-
TGCAGTCCCGAGGGGGGGAATGAGCAGTTCTTC
CSPEGGNEQFF
>TRBJ2-7|TRBV2|-|TRBD1
TGTGCCAGCAGTGAGGGACAGGGGCTTTTGTACGAGCAGTACTTC
CASSEGQGLLYEQYF
>TRBJ2-3|TRBV6-6|once|-
TGTGCCAGCAGTTACTACGGATCAACAGGCACAGATACGCAGTATTTT
CASSYYGSTGTDTQYF